Shown below are 11 T cell receptor beta chains from a single sample sequenced in a study of blood T cell repertoires in COVID-19. Profiled with immunoSEQ multiplex PCR; TCRdb holds only in-frame clones, not every one. Seen here are roughly 100,000 clones, about 92% observed once, and the top ten hold 17%. The source material was peripheral blood. The source of these receptors is a woman older than 75 in a cohort sampled during active COVID-19.

The J gene is TRBJ2-2, the V gene TRBV10-3; 7 bases are shared with TRBD1. CDR1 and CDR2 from the germline V gene are ENHRY and SYGVKD. CDR3 length: 15 residues. Trimming cost V 3 bases and J 9 bases; bases outside gene matches: 10. The CDR3 DNA sequence: TGTGCCATCAGTGATCCCACAGGGGCCCCGTGGGAGCTGTTTTTT. This translates into CAISDPTGAPWELFF.

V usage is TRBV30 and J usage is TRBJ2-3, with TRBD1 identical over 7 bases. V lost 6 bases and J lost 5; bases outside the gene matches: 5. This CDR3 contains 12 residues. CDR1 and CDR2 from the germline V gene are GTSNPN and SVGIG (reference sequence). CDR3 DNA sequence: TGTGCCTGCCAGGGGGTTGGAGATACGCAGTATTTT. Amino acid sequence: CACQGVGDTQYF.

The chain joins TRBV6-5 to TRBJ1-2; D remains unclear. Germline CDR1 reads MNHEY; CDR2 reads SVGAGI. This CDR3 region has 14 residues. With 2 bases removed from V and 0 bases from J, the gap between germline ends came to 7 bases. In DNA, the CDR3 is TGTGCCAGCAGTTACCGGGGATCTAACTATGGCTACACCTTC. This translates into CASSYRGSNYGYTF.

J is TRBJ2-7 and V is TRBV28; 7 nucleotides agree with TRBD2. CDR1 and CDR2 (germline): MDHEN, SYDVKM. This CDR3 comprises 14 residues. Trimming cost V 7 bases and J 1 base; bases outside gene matches: 7. The CDR3 spells CASTTSEASYEQYF. In nucleotides, the CDR3 is TGTGCCAGCACCACTAGCGAGGCGTCCTACGAGCAGTACTTC.

Remarks on this clone: Mismatch with germline at one junction end may stem from a read error. The chain joins TRBV6-1 to TRBJ1-2, with D possibly matching TRBD1 (6 bases). Per the germline V gene, CDR1 is MNHNS and CDR2 is SASEGT. The CDR3 loop spans 14 amino acids. The CDR3: CASREGTPGSGYTF. The CDR3 bases are TGTGCCAGCAGGGAAGGGACACCCGGGAGTGGCTACACCTTC.

This rearrangement joins TRBV29-1 to TRBJ2-5; 10 nucleotides line up with TRBD2. This CDR3 has 16 amino acids. The V gene's germline CDR1 is SQVTM and CDR2 ANQGSEA. J gave up 1 base and V 7 bases, and 12 bases lay outside the gene matches. The CDR3 bases are TGCAGCGCCCGACCCCCTAGCGGGGGATTCCAAGAGACCCAGTACTTC. Encoded protein: CSARPPSGGFQETQYF.

The count of this clone is one. V usage is TRBV7-3 and J usage is TRBJ2-3; 7 bases fit TRBD2. The germline CDR1 and CDR2 sequences are SGHTA and FQGTGA. J lost 4 bases, V lost 4 bases, and 5 bases had no gene match. This CDR3 comprises 14 residues. The CDR3: CASSYGGNADTQYF. In DNA form, the CDR3 reads TGTGCCAGCAGCTACGGGGGGAACGCAGATACGCAGTATTTT.

The chain carries TRBV29-1 and TRBJ2-7, with 7 bases lining up with TRBD1. In germline, CDR1 is SQVTM, CDR2 ANQGSEA. The CDR3 is made up of 13 amino acids. V was clipped by 6 bases and J by 3 bases; unmatched bases: 8. In nucleotides, the CDR3 is TGCAGCGTCGGGTCGGGACAGTTCTACGAGCAGTACTTC. This encodes CSVGSGQFYEQYF.

V and J are TRBV20-1 and TRBJ2-7; weak D call: TRBD1 (6 bases). Per germline, CDR1 DFQATT and CDR2 SNEGSKA (reference sequence). The CDR3 is 13 residues long. V was clipped by 3 bases and J by 5 bases, with 14 bases between them. This chain's CDR3 is CSASITGSHEQYF. The CDR3 DNA follows: TGCAGTGCTAGTATAACAGGGTCCCACGAGCAGTACTTC.

The chain recombines TRBV4-1 with TRBJ1-2; D remains ambiguous. The CDR3 covers 16 residues. Germline V gene sequence: CDR1 MGHRA, CDR2 YSYEKL. Trimming left V 1 base short and J 4 bases short, with 16 bases between. CDR3 in DNA: TGCGCCAGCAGCCAAGGGAGGCCTCACCTCGGCTATGGCTACACCTTC. It encodes CASSQGRPHLGYGYTF.

The chain couples TRBV7-8 to TRBJ2-3; TRBD1 agrees at 9 bases. The V segment lost 4 bases and the J segment 2 bases; nucleotides outside the gene matches: 16. CDR3 length equals 19 residues. Per the germline V gene, CDR1 is SGHVS and CDR2 is FQNEAQ. CDR3 in amino acids: CASSSIPVLGDRDTDTQYF. The CDR3, as DNA: TGTGCCAGCAGCTCTATACCGGTTTTGGGGGACAGGGACACAGATACGCAGTATTTT.